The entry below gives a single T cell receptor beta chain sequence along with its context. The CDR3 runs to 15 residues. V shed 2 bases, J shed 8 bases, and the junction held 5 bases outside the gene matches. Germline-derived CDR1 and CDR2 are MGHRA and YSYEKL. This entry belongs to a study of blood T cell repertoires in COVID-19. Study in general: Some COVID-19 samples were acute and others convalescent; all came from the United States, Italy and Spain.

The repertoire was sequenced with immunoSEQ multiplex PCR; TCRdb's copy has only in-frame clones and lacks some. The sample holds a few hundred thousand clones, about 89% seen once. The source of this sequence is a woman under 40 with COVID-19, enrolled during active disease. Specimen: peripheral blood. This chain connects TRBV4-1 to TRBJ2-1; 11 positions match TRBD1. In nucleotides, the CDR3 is TGCGCCAGCAGCCAATACGGGACAGGGGGTGATGAGCAGTTCTTC. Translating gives CASSQYGTGGDEQFF.